The 4 T cell receptor beta chains in this list originate from one sample, sequenced in a study of control samples from healthy donors and cancer patients. Method: immunoSEQ multiplex PCR; TCRdb's copy keeps in-frame clones and lacks some. The data show about 57,000 clones, 94% seen once. The sample comprised blood. These receptors were collected from a man between 25 and 39 years old in good health.

The rearrangement links TRBV2 to TRBJ2-3; TRBD2 aligns across 16 bases. With 6 bases clipped from V and 5 bases from J, the junction kept 8 bases outside the gene matches. The CDR3 runs 17 residues. In germline, CDR1 is SNHLY, CDR2 FYNNEI. The CDR3 is CASSPGTSGGVIDTQYF. The DNA of the CDR3 is TGTGCCAGCAGCCCAGGGACTAGCGGGGGGGTAATAGATACGCAGTATTTT.

The chain joins TRBV6-5 to TRBJ1-3; no definite D call. CDR3 length: 15 residues. CDR1 MNHEY and CDR2 SVGAGI come from the germline V gene. Trimming took off 4 bases at V and 4 bases at J, with 14 bases between the two ends. The CDR3 spells CASSSPAEAGNTIYF. In nucleotides, the CDR3 is TGTGCCAGCAGTTCCCCCGCCGAGGCCGGAAACACCATATATTTT.

The chain couples TRBV27 to TRBJ1-1, with TRBD1 as a possible D gene (6 bases). The CDR3 sequence is 13 residues long. V gave up 3 bases and J gave up 4 bases, with 9 bases separating them. The germline V gene encodes CDR1 MNHEY and CDR2 SMNVEV (reference sequence). CDR3: CASSFQGTTEAFF. The CDR3 nucleotides are TGTGCCAGCAGTTTTCAGGGGACCACTGAAGCTTTCTTT.

The rearrangement uses TRBV7-9 and TRBJ1-2; D perhaps matches TRBD1 (5 bases). The CDR3 has 15 residues. CDR1 and CDR2 from the germline V gene are SEHNR and FQNEAQ (reference sequence). Trimming left V 3 bases short and J 0 bases short, with 11 bases between. The CDR3 DNA reads as TGTGCCAGCAGCTTCAAGGGGAGTACTAACTATGGCTACACCTTC. As protein: CASSFKGSTNYGYTF.